These 28 T cell receptor beta chains originate from one sample sequenced in a study of blood T cell repertoires in COVID-19. Sequencing was performed with immunoSEQ multiplex PCR; in TCRdb, only in-frame clones are kept and a portion is missing. Of more than 95,000 clones listed, around nine tenths are singletons. Material: peripheral blood. The receptors stem from an elderly woman in a cohort sampled during active COVID-19.

This sequence joins TRBV10-2 and TRBJ2-2, with TRBD1 matching 8 bases. V gave up 4 bases and J gave up 4 bases; unmatched junction bases: 8. The length of the CDR3 is 16 residues. Germline values: CDR1 WSHSY, CDR2 SAAADI. In DNA, the CDR3 is TGCGCCAGCAGTGTTCAGGGGGCGGCTGTCACCGGGGAGCTGTTTTTT. Its translation: CASSVQGAAVTGELFF.

The V call is TRBV10-3, the J call TRBJ1-3; 8 nucleotides match TRBD1. The germline CDR1 and CDR2 sequences are ENHRY and SYGVKD. J was trimmed by 4 bases and V by 5 bases; bases with no gene match: 7. This CDR3 has 15 amino acids. This CDR3 is CAISPPGTGGNTIYF. Here the CDR3 DNA reads TGTGCCATCAGTCCTCCCGGGACAGGAGGAAACACCATATATTTT.

CDR3 amino acids: CASRTGGYNQPQHF. CDR3 nucleotides: TGTGCCAGTAGGACAGGGGGCTACAATCAGCCCCAGCATTTT. V is TRBV19 and J is TRBJ1-5; the match to TRBD1 covers 10 bases. The germline V gene has CDR1 LNHDA and CDR2 SQIVND (reference sequence). The CDR3 sequence is 14 residues long. After removal of 6 bases from V and 3 bases from J, the junction contained 2 bases not matched to a gene.

The chain has TRBV9 and TRBJ2-1; 14 nucleotides align to TRBD2. In germline, CDR1 is SGDLS, CDR2 YYNGEE. V shed 3 bases, J shed 9 bases, and the junction held 8 bases outside the gene matches. The CDR3 runs to 16 residues. This CDR3 is CASSAPGTSGSTEQFF. CDR3 in DNA: TGTGCCAGCAGCGCACCTGGGACTAGCGGGAGTACTGAGCAGTTCTTC.

V is TRBV5-1 and J is TRBJ2-2; 8 bases align to TRBD1. The CDR3 extends over 15 amino acids. J was trimmed by 6 bases and V by 3 bases; bases with no gene match: 7. Germline CDR1 SGHRS, CDR2 YFSETQ. CDR3 coding DNA: TGCGCCAGCAGCTGGGGACAGGAAAGGGCCGGGGAGCTGTTTTTT. Protein product: CASSWGQERAGELFF.

In its sample, this clone was seen once. V gene TRBV7-9 combines with J gene TRBJ1-1; 7 positions match TRBD1. Germline lookup yields CDR1 SEHNR and CDR2 FQNEAQ (reference sequence). This CDR3 comprises 15 residues. The trim removed 6 bases at V and 1 base at J, leaving 8 bases unmatched. CDR3 residues: CASRVQGVRNTEAFF. CDR3 coding DNA: TGTGCCAGCAGGGTTCAGGGGGTTCGGAACACTGAAGCTTTCTTT.

The V and J genes are TRBV7-2 and TRBJ2-7; D not resolved. Germline assignment: CDR1 SGHTA and CDR2 FQGNSA. The ends were cut back, 6 bases at V and 2 bases at J, with 14 bases in the middle. CDR3 length: 14 residues. In DNA form, the CDR3 reads TGTGCCAGCAGACCTGACACCCGGCCCTACGAGCAGTACTTC. The encoded protein is CASRPDTRPYEQYF.

This clone was observed a single time. The V gene is TRBV4-1, the J gene TRBJ2-1, with D tentatively TRBD1 (5 bases). Germline V gene sequence: CDR1 MGHRA, CDR2 YSYEKL. The CDR3 contains 19 residues. Trimming stripped 1 base from V and 2 bases from J, with 21 bases between. The CDR3 spells CASSQGRIMTATPYNEQFF. The CDR3 nucleotides read TGCGCCAGCAGCCAAGGACGAATAATGACAGCCACCCCCTACAATGAGCAGTTCTTC.

The chain has TRBV28 and TRBJ1-4, with no clear D. This CDR3 contains 11 residues. Between the trimmed V and J ends, which lost 11 bases and 5 bases, there was a span of 9 bases. Germline values: CDR1 MDHEN, CDR2 SYDVKM. The CDR3 reads CAAGGNEKLFF. The CDR3 nucleotides are TGTGCCGCAGGCGGGAATGAAAAACTGTTTTTT.

The V gene is TRBV7-2, the J gene TRBJ1-5; maybe TRBD1 (6 bases). Trimming stripped 5 bases from V and 7 bases from J, with 18 bases between. Per germline, CDR1 SGHTA and CDR2 FQGNSA. This CDR3 is 15 amino acids long. The CDR3 DNA follows: TGTGCCAGCAGCACCCGTCTGGGGGCTCCCCAGCCCCAGCATTTT. Amino acids: CASSTRLGAPQPQHF.

This chain connects TRBV5-1 to TRBJ2-2; 8 bases match TRBD1. Germline CDR1 is SGHRS and CDR2 is YFSETQ. The CDR3 contains 15 residues. With V trimmed by 6 bases and J by 5 bases, 9 bases remained unmatched. The CDR3 sequence: CASTRDRGPTGELFF. CDR3 DNA sequence: TGCGCCAGCACCCGAGACAGGGGTCCAACCGGGGAGCTGTTTTTT.

This chain connects TRBV6-5 to TRBJ1-5; D possibly corresponds to TRBD1 (5 bases). The CDR3 has 14 residues. Between the trimmed V and J ends, which lost 0 bases and 6 bases, there was a span of 9 bases. The germline CDR1 and CDR2 sequences are MNHEY and SVGAGI. The CDR3 sequence: CASSYSGGVQPQHF. CDR3 nucleotides: TGTGCCAGCAGTTACTCGGGGGGGGTTCAGCCCCAGCATTTT.

A few counts support this clone. The CDR3 sequence is CASAEQANTGELFF. CDR3 nucleotides: TGTGCCAGTGCTGAACAGGCGAACACCGGGGAGCTGTTTTTT. The V gene is TRBV19, the J gene TRBJ2-2; TRBD1 might be the D (5 bases). The CDR3 extends over 14 amino acids. V was trimmed by 8 bases and J by 0 bases, leaving 10 bases between them. The V gene's germline CDR1 is LNHDA and CDR2 SQIVND (reference sequence).

This clone was seen a single time. This sequence joins TRBV11-2 and TRBJ2-3, with 10 bases fitting TRBD2. Germline values: CDR1 SGHAT, CDR2 FQNNGV. This CDR3 is built from 16 residues. J was trimmed by 0 bases and V by 5 bases; bases with no gene match: 5. In nucleotides, the CDR3 is TGTGCCAGCAGCCCTGGACTAGCGGCTAGCACAGATACGCAGTATTTT. Translated: CASSPGLAASTDTQYF.

This chain joins TRBV3-1 (or the pseudogene TRBV3-2) and TRBJ2-1; 10 bases map to TRBD2. Germline V gene lookup returns CDR1 LGHDT and CDR2 YNNKEL (reference sequence). The CDR3 has 15 residues. The J segment lost 9 bases and the V segment lost 1 base, leaving 6 bases of the junction unmatched. CDR3 protein: CASSQGPAGGGEQFF. CDR3 nucleotide sequence: TGTGCCAGCAGCCAAGGTCCAGCGGGAGGGGGTGAGCAGTTCTTC.

This chain joins TRBV7-9 and TRBJ2-1, with TRBD2 identical over 7 bases. Trimming at V came to 4 bases and at J to 2 bases, leaving 5 bases not matched to a gene. This CDR3 has 15 amino acids. Germline assignment: CDR1 SEHNR and CDR2 FQNEAQ (reference sequence). As DNA, the CDR3 is TGTGCCAGCAGCTCCGGTGGGGGGGCCTACAATGAGCAGTTCTTC. Its translation: CASSSGGGAYNEQFF.

V usage is TRBV29-1 and J usage is TRBJ2-1, with 9 bases fitting TRBD1. Germline-derived CDR1 and CDR2 are SQVTM and ANQGSEA. The CDR3 has 15 residues. Trimming took 6 bases from V and 7 from J; bases not matched to a gene: 13. In nucleotides, the CDR3 is TGCAGCGTGGGGGCCGGGACAGGGACCGGGAATGAGCAGTTCTTC. Translation: CSVGAGTGTGNEQFF.

J is TRBJ1-1 and V is TRBV11-3, with D maybe TRBD1 (5 bases). This CDR3 spans 12 amino acids. The V gene's germline CDR1 is SGHNT and CDR2 YENEEA. The V end lost 4 bases, the J end lost 4 bases, and 7 bases lay between the germline ends. CDR3: CASSSGFTEAFF. DNA for the CDR3: TGTGCCAGCAGCTCAGGGTTCACTGAAGCTTTCTTT.

The chain is built from TRBV5-4 and TRBJ2-3; 8 positions agree with TRBD2. The CDR3 length is 18 residues. With V trimmed by 4 bases and J by 0 bases, 13 bases remained unmatched. Germline-derived CDR1 and CDR2 are SGHNT and YYREEE (reference sequence). The CDR3 DNA follows: TGTGCCAGCAGCCTCCTCTCCGGGGGCGGGGGGAGCACAGATACGCAGTATTTT. Its protein is CASSLLSGGGGSTDTQYF.

This clone has more than one count but fewer than ten. The chain recombines TRBV2 with TRBJ1-2; possible D gene TRBD1, 6 bases. The V gene's germline CDR1 is SNHLY and CDR2 FYNNEI. The V gene lost 5 bases and the J gene lost 6 bases, with 19 bases spanning the gap. This CDR3 is built from 15 residues. The CDR3 nucleotides read TGTGCCAGCAGTCTTCGGGGTAAGGGGGTTGATGGCTACACCTTC. This gives the protein CASSLRGKGVDGYTF.

This clone was picked up one time. The chain is built from TRBV20-1 and TRBJ2-1; D is unclear. This CDR3 region has 14 residues. Germline CDR1 reads DFQATT; CDR2 reads SNEGSKA (reference sequence). V lost 3 bases and J lost 3, with 12 bases in between. CDR3 nucleotide sequence: TGCAGTGCTAGTGGTCTACTCTACTACAATGAGCAGTTCTTC. Its protein is CSASGLLYYNEQFF.

Only one count was recorded for this clone. The V and J genes are TRBV29-1 and TRBJ1-2; D possibly corresponds to TRBD1 (5 bases). Trimming pared 8 bases from V and 7 bases from J, leaving 17 bases between. The CDR3 runs 12 residues. Looked up from germline, CDR1 is SQVTM and CDR2 is ANQGSEA. The CDR3 sequence is CSSEAGRGGYTF. The CDR3 DNA reads as TGCAGCTCTGAGGCGGGGCGGGGTGGCTACACCTTC. The whole variable domain, filled in from reference TRBV29-1 and TRBJ1-2, reads SAVISQKPSRDICQRGTSLTIQCQVDSQVTMMFWYRQQPGQSLTLIATANQGSEATYESGFVIDKFPISRPNLTFSTLTVSNMSPEDSSIYLCSSEAGRGGYTFGSGTRLTVV.

The chain uses TRBV6-5 and TRBJ2-1, with D tentatively TRBD2 (6 bases). Trimming left V 10 bases short and J 7 bases short, with 20 bases between. Germline V gene data show CDR1 as MNHEY and CDR2 as SVGAGI. The CDR3 is 14 amino acids. The CDR3 DNA sequence: TGTGCCACCAGGGACTGGACTTCGGGAAATGAGCAGTTCTTC. Protein: CATRDWTSGNEQFF.

V gene TRBV11-2 combines with J gene TRBJ2-1; 10 bases are shared with TRBD2. The CDR3 has 16 amino acids. CDR1 is SGHAT, CDR2 FQNNGV, per germline. Trimming cost V 6 bases and J 8 bases; bases outside gene matches: 13. The CDR3 DNA is TGTGCCAGCAGAAGACCTGGGCTAGCGGGAGTGTATGAGCAGTTCTTC. Protein product: CASRRPGLAGVYEQFF.

The chain carries TRBV24-1 and TRBJ1-1; 7 bases map to TRBD1. The CDR3 extends over 13 amino acids. Trimming took 4 bases from V and 7 from J; bases not matched to a gene: 5. CDR1 and CDR2 (germline): KGHDR, SFDVKD. The CDR3 bases are TGTGCCACCAGTGACCCTACAGGGGATGAAGCTTTCTTT. Its protein product is CATSDPTGDEAFF.

This rearrangement joins TRBV2 to TRBJ2-3; no clear D gene. Germline V gene sequence: CDR1 SNHLY, CDR2 FYNNEI. This CDR3 has 17 amino acids. The ends were cut back, 3 bases at V and 2 bases at J, with 18 bases in the middle. The CDR3 spells CASSDGWRRLSTDTQYF. The CDR3 nucleotides read TGTGCCAGCAGTGACGGTTGGAGAAGGTTATCCACAGATACGCAGTATTTT.

The chain couples TRBV30 to TRBJ1-1, with 7 bases identical to TRBD1. V gave up 5 bases and J gave up 4 bases; unmatched junction bases: 7. The CDR3 sequence is 13 residues long. Germline loops: CDR1 GTSNPN, CDR2 SVGIG (reference sequence). In nucleotides, the CDR3 is TGTGCCTGGGACCTAGGGGGCGGCACTGAAGCTTTCTTT. It encodes CAWDLGGGTEAFF.

In this sample, this clone turned up once. This chain connects TRBV6-5 to TRBJ1-1; TRBD1 matches at 8 bases. Germline CDR1 reads MNHEY; CDR2 reads SVGAGI. The CDR3 runs to 13 residues. Trimming took 6 bases from V and 4 from J; bases not matched to a gene: 4. As DNA, the CDR3 is TGTGCCAGCAGCCGCGACAGGGGCACTGAAGCTTTCTTT. The encoded protein is CASSRDRGTEAFF.